Following are 31 T cell receptor beta chains from one sample sequenced in a study of technical replicates of blood from a few donors. Profiling relied on immunoSEQ multiplex PCR, and the TCRdb table lists in-frame clones only, not all of them. The profile shows under 85,000 clones, approximately 84% of them singletons. Sequencing input: PBMCs. These receptors all stem from a human donor in good health. Some clones in this sample may be carry-over from other donors' samples.

The genes are TRBV4-3 and TRBJ1-6; 8 bases line up with TRBD1. This CDR3 spans 19 amino acids. Germline V CDR1 and CDR2: LGHNA, YSLEER. V dropped 0 bases and J dropped 0; count of bases not matched to a gene: 7. In nucleotides, the CDR3 is TGCGCCAGCAGCCAAGATCAGGGACAGGCTAGCTCCTATAATTCACCCCTCCACTTT. This gives the protein CASSQDQGQASSYNSPLHF.

V usage is TRBV30 and J usage is TRBJ2-1; the match to TRBD2 covers 10 bases. Unmatched junction bases numbered 6, after V lost 3 bases and J lost 10 bases. The CDR3 has 13 residues. CDR1 is GTSNPN, CDR2 SVGIG, per germline (reference sequence). The CDR3 sequence: CAWRSGRAGEQFF. In nucleotides, the CDR3 is TGTGCCTGGAGGAGCGGGAGGGCCGGGGAGCAGTTCTTC.

This CDR3 is CASSPSQGAREKLFF. CDR3 bases: TGCGCCAGCAGCCCGTCGCAGGGGGCACGTGAAAAACTGTTTTTT. The chain carries TRBV5-1 and TRBJ1-4; 8 bases agree with TRBD1. After removal of 4 bases from V and 7 bases from J, the junction contained 9 bases not matched to a gene. This CDR3 has 15 residues. CDR1 is SGHRS and CDR2 is YFSETQ in the germline V gene.

V usage is TRBV2 and J usage is TRBJ2-7; 9 bases fit TRBD1. Losses at the gene ends were 4 bases for V and 2 bases for J; bases not matched to a gene: 0. Germline loops: CDR1 SNHLY, CDR2 FYNNEI. This CDR3 has 13 amino acids. CDR3: CASSGQGAYEQYF. The CDR3 region has the DNA TGTGCCAGCAGTGGACAGGGGGCCTACGAGCAGTACTTC.

The rearrangement uses TRBV4-3 and TRBJ2-4; 9 bases are a match to TRBD2. Germline CDR1 reads LGHNA; CDR2 reads YSLEER. The CDR3 runs to 16 residues. V dropped 2 bases and J dropped 7; count of bases not matched to a gene: 9. In nucleotides, the CDR3 is TGCGCCAGCAGCCAAAGGGCGGGGGGGCGTGGGAACATTCAGTACTTC. Translated: CASSQRAGGRGNIQYF.

V and J are TRBV6-5 and TRBJ1-2, with D tentatively TRBD1 (5 bases). Trimming took off 0 bases at V and 4 bases at J, with 9 bases between the two ends. In germline, CDR1 is MNHEY, CDR2 SVGAGI. The CDR3 length is 14 residues. In nucleotides, the CDR3 is TGTGCCAGCAGTTACTCGTCAGGGCGCTATGGCTACACCTTC. Amino acid sequence: CASSYSSGRYGYTF.

The gene calls are TRBV19 and TRBJ1-2; 9 nucleotides match TRBD1. Germline CDR1 LNHDA, CDR2 SQIVND (reference sequence). V was pared by 5 bases and J by 9 bases, with 7 bases of the junction left unmatched. The CDR3 sequence is 13 residues long. The CDR3 spells CASSPGQGLSYTF. CDR3 nucleotide sequence: TGTGCCAGTAGTCCGGGACAGGGCTTGAGCTACACCTTC. The variable domain in full, completed from reference TRBV19 and TRBJ1-2, reads DGGITQSPKYLFRKEGQNVTLSCEQNLNHDAMYWYRQDPGQGLRLIYYSQIVNDFQKGDIAEGYSVSREKKESFPLTVTSAQKNPTAFYLCASSPGQGLSYTFGSGTRLTVV.

This clone was observed a few times. CDR3: CASSRAAEINNSPLHF. CDR3 DNA: TGCGCCAGCAGCCGAGCAGCGGAGATAAATAATTCACCCCTCCACTTT. The chain links TRBV4-3 to TRBJ1-6; no clear D gene. The length of the CDR3 is 16 residues. Between the trimmed V and J ends, which lost 4 bases and 5 bases, there was a span of 15 bases. The germline gives CDR1 LGHNA, CDR2 YSLEER.

The chain uses TRBV18 and TRBJ2-3; possible D gene TRBD1, 5 bases. V was shortened by 3 bases and J by 8 bases, with 15 bases between the two germline ends. Looked up from germline, CDR1 is KGHSH and CDR2 is LQKENI. This CDR3 is built from 14 residues. The CDR3 loop is CASSPQGIESTQYF. DNA for the CDR3: TGTGCCAGCTCACCTCAGGGTATCGAGAGTACGCAGTATTTT.

The V call is TRBV14, the J call TRBJ2-1, with TRBD2 matching 7 bases. J lost 6 bases, V lost 2 bases, and 7 bases had no gene match. This CDR3 has 15 residues. CDR1 is SGHDN and CDR2 is FVKESK in the germline V gene. CDR3 coding DNA: TGTGCCAGCAGCCAACGGGGCGGGAGTTCCAATGAGCAGTTCTTC. This sequence encodes CASSQRGGSSNEQFF.

The chain carries TRBV6-5 and TRBJ1-5; 9 bases are shared with TRBD1. The CDR3 length is 14 residues. The germline V gene encodes CDR1 MNHEY and CDR2 SVGAGI. Trimming at V came to 6 bases and at J to 7 bases, leaving 7 bases not matched to a gene. In DNA form, the CDR3 reads TGTGCCAGCAGCCTTACAGGGGGCGGGCAGCCCCAGCATTTT. Residues: CASSLTGGGQPQHF.

The chain employs TRBV5-1 and TRBJ2-3; TRBD2 matches at 11 bases. This CDR3 spans 15 amino acids. V shed 7 bases, J shed 2 bases, and the junction held 6 bases outside the gene matches. Germline values: CDR1 SGHRS, CDR2 YFSETQ. The CDR3 reads CASLPSGGPTDTQYF. In DNA form, the CDR3 reads TGCGCCAGCTTGCCTAGCGGGGGGCCCACAGATACGCAGTATTTT.

The chain uses TRBV10-3 and TRBJ2-7; 8 bases agree with TRBD2. Germline V gene sequence: CDR1 ENHRY, CDR2 SYGVKD. The CDR3 contains 14 residues. V dropped 3 bases and J dropped 3; count of bases not matched to a gene: 4. CDR3 residues: CAISETSGDYEQYF. CDR3 nucleotide sequence: TGTGCCATCAGTGAAACTAGCGGAGACTACGAGCAGTACTTC.

The rearrangement links TRBV7-9 to TRBJ1-1; D is perhaps TRBD1 (6 bases). The germline V and J ends were trimmed by 4 bases and 1 base, with 16 bases remaining between them. Germline V gene sequence: CDR1 SEHNR, CDR2 FQNEAQ (reference sequence). This CDR3 contains 16 residues. The CDR3 DNA is TGTGCCAGCAGCTCAGGGACAACGAAGGGGAACACTGAAGCTTTCTTT. Amino acids: CASSSGTTKGNTEAFF.

The rearrangement links TRBV7-8 to TRBJ1-5; D gene unclear. CDR1 SGHVS and CDR2 FQNEAQ come from the germline V gene. This CDR3 is 14 amino acids long. Trimming pared 7 bases from V and 5 bases from J, leaving 15 bases between. The chain's CDR3 is CASTAQLAYQPQHF. The CDR3 DNA follows: TGTGCCAGCACCGCACAGTTGGCGTATCAGCCCCAGCATTTT.

The CDR3 loop reads CASLSRDYTGELFF. The CDR3 DNA follows: TGTGCCAGCCTTTCGCGGGACTACACCGGGGAGCTGTTTTTT. The rearrangement uses TRBV6-5 and TRBJ2-2; possible D gene TRBD2, 6 bases. This CDR3 has 14 amino acids. V lost 8 bases to trimming and J lost 3 bases, with 13 bases between them. Germline loops: CDR1 MNHEY, CDR2 SVGAGI.

This clone showed up just once. The chain couples TRBV2 to TRBJ2-5, with 9 bases identical to TRBD2. The V gene's germline CDR1 is SNHLY and CDR2 FYNNEI. The CDR3 loop spans 18 amino acids. V was pared by 4 bases and J by 2 bases, with 14 bases of the junction left unmatched. The CDR3 is CASSAPVAGAWRQETQYF. As DNA, the CDR3 is TGTGCCAGCAGTGCCCCCGTAGCGGGAGCATGGAGGCAAGAGACCCAGTACTTC.

This chain uses TRBV4-3 with TRBJ2-2; perhaps TRBD2 as D (5 bases). Trimming removed 0 bases from V and 7 bases from J, with 12 bases in between. The CDR3 extends over 15 amino acids. Germline CDR1 reads LGHNA; CDR2 reads YSLEER. CDR3 loop: CASSQEAGELGELFF. The CDR3 DNA reads as TGCGCCAGCAGCCAAGAAGCCGGGGAGCTCGGGGAGCTGTTTTTT.

The chain recombines TRBV19 with TRBJ2-3; TRBD2 agrees at 7 bases. The CDR3 length is 14 residues. The V segment lost 11 bases and the J segment 2 bases; nucleotides outside the gene matches: 10. Per germline, CDR1 LNHDA and CDR2 SQIVND (reference sequence). CDR3 in amino acids: CASSIGLVTDTQYF. The CDR3 DNA follows: TGTGCCTCCAGCATTGGACTAGTCACAGATACGCAGTATTTT.

This clone showed up just a few times. This chain uses TRBV4-1 with TRBJ1-2, with TRBD1 matching over 7 bases. The CDR3 runs to 16 residues. Germline values: CDR1 MGHRA, CDR2 YSYEKL. After removal of 1 base from V and 2 bases from J, the junction contained 7 bases not matched to a gene. DNA for the CDR3: TGCGCCAGCAGCCAAGGTGGGACGGGACAGAACTATGGCTACACCTTC. Its protein is CASSQGGTGQNYGYTF.

V and J are TRBV5-1 and TRBJ2-7, with 7 nucleotides matching TRBD2. The CDR3 consists of 12 residues. In germline, CDR1 is SGHRS, CDR2 YFSETQ. With V trimmed by 7 bases and J by 3 bases, 4 bases remained unmatched. The CDR3 protein is CASGPGGYEQYF. In DNA, the CDR3 is TGCGCCAGCGGTCCGGGAGGCTACGAGCAGTACTTC.

The V and J genes are TRBV27 and TRBJ2-5, with D perhaps TRBD2 (6 bases). CDR1 and CDR2 from the germline V gene are MNHEY and SMNVEV (reference sequence). The CDR3 has 17 amino acids. The V gene lost 6 bases and the J gene lost 1 base, with 21 bases spanning the gap. In DNA, the CDR3 is TGTGCCAGCAGAAGACTCCCGGGACTGGCCCTCCAAGAGACCCAGTACTTC. It specifies CASRRLPGLALQETQYF.

This chain links TRBV2 with TRBJ1-4, with unresolved D. The length of the CDR3 is 16 residues. The germline CDR1 and CDR2 sequences are SNHLY and FYNNEI. Trimming pared 3 bases from V and 10 bases from J, leaving 21 bases between. DNA of the CDR3: TGTGCCAGCAGTGAGCGTGAAAGTGGTCCGCGGGGAAAACTGTTTTTT. Residues: CASSERESGPRGKLFF. The full variable domain, completed using reference TRBV2 and TRBJ1-4, is EPEVTQTPSHQVTQMGQEVILRCVPISNHLYFYWYRQILGQKVEFLVSFYNNEISEKSEIFDDQFSVERPDGSNFTLKIRSTKLEDSAMYFCASSERESGPRGKLFFGSGTQLSVL.

The genes are TRBV10-2 and TRBJ2-7; 7 bases map to TRBD1. Unmatched junction bases numbered 9, after V lost 2 bases and J lost 5 bases. The CDR3 totals 15 residues. Germline lookup yields CDR1 WSHSY and CDR2 SAAADI. The CDR3 loop reads CASSEPGGIFDEQYF. CDR3 coding DNA: TGCGCCAGCAGTGAGCCAGGGGGTATTTTTGACGAGCAGTACTTC.

The genes are TRBV5-1 and TRBJ2-7; D gene unclear. CDR1 SGHRS and CDR2 YFSETQ come from the germline V gene. The CDR3 is made up of 11 amino acids. V dropped 3 bases and J dropped 2 bases, with 3 bases sitting between them. CDR3 sequence reads: CASSSAYEQYF. CDR3 DNA: TGCGCCAGCAGCTCCGCCTACGAGCAGTACTTC.

This chain uses TRBV5-5 with TRBJ1-1; 10 bases are a match to TRBD1. Germline V gives CDR1 SGHKS, CDR2 YYEKEE (reference sequence). Trimming cost V 7 bases and J 0 bases; bases outside gene matches: 9. This CDR3 comprises 16 residues. The CDR3: CASPLGQGGMNTEAFF. The CDR3, as DNA: TGTGCCAGCCCCTTAGGACAGGGGGGAATGAACACTGAAGCTTTCTTT.

This clone was recorded a few times. The V gene is TRBV4-3, the J gene TRBJ1-2; a possible D gene is TRBD1 (5 bases). Germline V CDR1 and CDR2: LGHNA, YSLEER. This CDR3 has 15 amino acids. V lost 0 bases to trimming and J lost 4 bases, with 12 bases between them. CDR3 in DNA: TGCGCCAGCAGCCAAGATCATCAGGGCCTCTATGGCTACACCTTC. Translating it yields CASSQDHQGLYGYTF.

The gene calls are TRBV7-9 and TRBJ2-5; TRBD2 aligns across 10 bases. The V segment lost 5 bases and the J segment 5 bases; nucleotides outside the gene matches: 5. This CDR3 comprises 14 residues. The V gene's germline CDR1 is SEHNR and CDR2 FQNEAQ (reference sequence). This CDR3 reads CASSQRAGGETQYF. CDR3 coding DNA: TGTGCCAGCAGCCAGAGAGCGGGGGGGGAGACCCAGTACTTC.

V and J are TRBV7-3 and TRBJ2-1; 7 bases are shared with TRBD2. Germline V gives CDR1 SGHTA, CDR2 FQGTGA. The V and J ends lost 3 bases and 8 bases, in that order; junction bases with no gene match: 10. The CDR3 spans 15 residues. CDR3 protein: CASSFKAREMDEQFF. CDR3 sequence (DNA): TGTGCCAGCAGCTTTAAGGCGCGGGAGATGGATGAGCAGTTCTTC. Looking up the rest from reference TRBV7-3 and TRBJ2-1 gives the full variable domain: GAGVSQTPSNKVTEKGKYVELRCDPISGHTALYWYRQSLGQGPEFLIYFQGTGAADDSGLPNDRFFAVRPEGSVSTLKIQRTERGDSAVYLCASSFKAREMDEQFFGPGTRLTVL.

The chain joins TRBV2 to TRBJ1-2, with D possibly TRBD1 on 5 matching bases. The CDR3 is 13 amino acids. The ends were cut back, 7 bases at V and 6 bases at J, with 15 bases in the middle. Germline V gene lookup returns CDR1 SNHLY and CDR2 FYNNEI. CDR3 amino acids: CASTVTDLNGYTF. The CDR3, as DNA: TGTGCCAGCACCGTGACAGACTTGAATGGCTACACCTTC.

The gene calls are TRBV6-6 and TRBJ1-1; a weak D match, TRBD1 (6 bases). The germline CDR1 and CDR2 sequences are MNHNY and SVGAGI (reference sequence). The CDR3 is 14 amino acids. Trimming stripped 4 bases from V and 5 bases from J, with 14 bases between. CDR3 sequence: CASSLQGPGTEAFF. For the CDR3, the DNA is TGTGCCAGCAGTTTACAGGGCCCGGGGACTGAAGCTTTCTTT.